The source of this TCR beta chain is a study of T cell repertoires in cytomegalovirus infection. This CDR3 has 14 residues. V lost 5 bases and J lost 5, with 16 bases in between. TCRdb reprocessed the reads with MiXCR, giving one entry per CDR3 protein. The data show 680,000 or so distinct CDR3 sequences, 35% to 45% seen once. Sequenced sample: PBMCs. This clonotype originated in a human donor in good health (CMV status not recorded). Some clones in this sample may be carry-over from other donors' samples. V and J are TRBV12-3 or TRBV12-4 and TRBJ2-7, with D unclear. The CDR3 DNA reads as TGTGCCAGCAGTCCCCCACAGACCAAGGACGAGCAGTACTTC. This codes for CASSPPQTKDEQYF.